The 10 T cell receptor beta chains in this list originate from one sample, sequenced in a study of coeliac disease. The protocol was immunoSEQ multiplex PCR, while the TCRdb copy is restricted to in-frame clones and leaves out a portion. The top ten clones hold 15% to 20% of a sample with about 6,500 clones, 62% of them seen once. The sample consisted of lymphocytes from the gut lamina propria. The receptors were gathered from a man aged 55 to 70 with celiac disease on a gluten-free diet.

V and J are TRBV6-1 and TRBJ1-1, with a weak D call TRBD1 (5 bases). Trimming took 7 bases from V and 11 from J, leaving 11 bases between them. This CDR3 is 10 amino acids long. Germline CDR1 is MNHNS and CDR2 is SASEGT. The CDR3 DNA reads as TGTGCCAGCAACAACCGGGGGGCTTTCTTT. Its protein product is CASNNRGAFF.

The chain employs TRBV10-3 and TRBJ1-5, with D perhaps TRBD1 (6 bases). Trimming cost V 6 bases and J 7 bases, with 16 bases left between them. Germline V CDR1 and CDR2: ENHRY, SYGVKD. The length of the CDR3 is 14 residues. The CDR3 DNA is TGTGCCATCAGGAAATCAGGGGATCGGCAGCCCCAGCATTTT. It encodes CAIRKSGDRQPQHF.

The chain joins TRBV18 to TRBJ1-1; TRBD1 aligns across 8 bases. Trimming took 3 bases from V and 1 from J; bases not matched to a gene: 4. CDR3 size: 15 residues. Germline V gene data show CDR1 as KGHSH and CDR2 as LQKENI. The CDR3 reads CASSPRQGRNTEAFF. CDR3 DNA sequence: TGTGCCAGCTCACCCAGACAGGGGAGGAACACTGAAGCTTTCTTT.

The chain is built from TRBV2 and TRBJ2-5, with D perhaps TRBD2 (6 bases). V lost 7 bases to trimming and J lost 1 base, with 13 bases between them. The CDR3 is 14 residues long. CDR1 is SNHLY and CDR2 is FYNNEI in the germline V gene. DNA of the CDR3: TGTGCCAGCACCCTACGGGACTCCCAAGAGACCCAGTACTTC. It yields the protein CASTLRDSQETQYF.

The V gene is TRBV5-6, the J gene TRBJ2-7; D not certain. CDR3 size: 13 residues. V lost 0 bases and J 0 bases, leaving 4 bases between the germline ends. The germline gives CDR1 SGHDT, CDR2 YYEEEE. As DNA, the CDR3 is TGTGCCAGCAGCTTGGTCAGCTCCTACGAGCAGTACTTC. Protein: CASSLVSSYEQYF.

This clone was seen a handful of times. This rearrangement joins TRBV7-9 to TRBJ1-4; possibly TRBD1 for D (6 bases). Per the germline V gene, CDR1 is SEHNR and CDR2 is FQNEAQ (reference sequence). The length of the CDR3 is 14 residues. Trimming pared 5 bases from V and 3 bases from J, leaving 10 bases between. The CDR3 loop is CASSTGHSNEKLFF. The DNA of the CDR3 is TGTGCCAGCAGCACGGGACACTCTAATGAAAAACTGTTTTTT.

The chain employs TRBV5-4 and TRBJ2-7; the match to TRBD1 covers 7 bases. Germline CDR1 and CDR2: SGHNT and YYREEE (reference sequence). Losses at the gene ends were 4 bases for V and 5 bases for J; bases not matched to a gene: 9. This CDR3 contains 14 residues. The CDR3 loop reads CASSNRQGVHEQYF. The CDR3 DNA sequence: TGTGCCAGCAGCAACCGACAGGGAGTCCACGAGCAGTACTTC.

This clone was seen more than once but under ten times. V usage is TRBV28 and J usage is TRBJ1-2; D is perhaps TRBD1 (5 bases). Germline-derived CDR1 and CDR2 are MDHEN and SYDVKM. Trimming cost V 3 bases and J 0 bases, with 8 bases left between them. The CDR3 totals 14 residues. CDR3 sequence reads: CASSLMTANYGYTF. The CDR3 DNA reads as TGTGCCAGCAGTTTGATGACAGCTAACTATGGCTACACCTTC.

This rearrangement joins TRBV6-5 to TRBJ1-2; D unresolved. From germline, CDR1 is MNHEY and CDR2 SVGAGI. V was trimmed by 4 bases and J by 8 bases, leaving 23 bases between them. There are 16 residues in the CDR3. The CDR3 region has the DNA TGTGCCAGCAGTTCATCGAGGTTGCCCGGGTCTGGAGGCTACACCTTC. The encoded protein is CASSSSRLPGSGGYTF.

The chain recombines TRBV5-1 with TRBJ2-2, with a tentative D call TRBD1 (5 bases). The CDR3 has 11 amino acids. The germline V gene encodes CDR1 SGHRS and CDR2 YFSETQ. V gave up 6 bases and J gave up 10 bases, with 10 bases separating them. The CDR3 loop reads CASTQTEELFF. CDR3 sequence (DNA): TGCGCCAGCACCCAGACAGAGGAGCTGTTTTTT. Full variable domain (remainder filled in from reference TRBV5-1 and TRBJ2-2): KAGVTQTPRYLIKTRGQQVTLSCSPISGHRSVSWYQQTPGQGLQFLFEYFSETQRNKGNFPGRFSGRQFSNSRSEMNVSTLELGDSALYLCASTQTEELFFGEGSRLTVL.